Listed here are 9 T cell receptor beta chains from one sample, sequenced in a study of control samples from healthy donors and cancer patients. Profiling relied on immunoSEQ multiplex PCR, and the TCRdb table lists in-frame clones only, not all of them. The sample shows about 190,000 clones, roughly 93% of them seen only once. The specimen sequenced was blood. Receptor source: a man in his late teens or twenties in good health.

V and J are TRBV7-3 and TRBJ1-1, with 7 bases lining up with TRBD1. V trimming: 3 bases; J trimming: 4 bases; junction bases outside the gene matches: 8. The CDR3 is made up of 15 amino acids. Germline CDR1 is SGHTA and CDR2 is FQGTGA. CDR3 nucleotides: TGTGCCAGCAGCTTTGGACAGGCGCAGAGCACTGAAGCTTTCTTT. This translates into CASSFGQAQSTEAFF. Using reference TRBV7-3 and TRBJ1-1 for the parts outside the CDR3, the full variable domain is GAGVSQTPSNKVTEKGKYVELRCDPISGHTALYWYRQSLGQGPEFLIYFQGTGAADDSGLPNDRFFAVRPEGSVSTLKIQRTERGDSAVYLCASSFGQAQSTEAFFGQGTRLTVV.

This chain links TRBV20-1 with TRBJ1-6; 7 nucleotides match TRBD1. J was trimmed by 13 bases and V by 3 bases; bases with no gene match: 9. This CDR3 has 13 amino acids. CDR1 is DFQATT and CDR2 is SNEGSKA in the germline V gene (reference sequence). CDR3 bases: TGCAGTGCTAGTTCCGGGACAGTCGGTCCCCTCCACTTT. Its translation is CSASSGTVGPLHF.

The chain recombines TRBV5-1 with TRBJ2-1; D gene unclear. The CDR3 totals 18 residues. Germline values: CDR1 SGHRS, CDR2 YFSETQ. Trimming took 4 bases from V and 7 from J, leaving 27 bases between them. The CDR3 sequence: CASSDPDPVRVVGNEQFF. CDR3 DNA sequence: TGCGCCAGCAGCGACCCCGATCCCGTTAGAGTGGTCGGGAATGAGCAGTTCTTC.

This chain's CDR3 is CASSFDSPGELFF. The CDR3 region has the DNA TGTGCCAGCAGTTTCGATTCACCCGGGGAGCTGTTTTTT. This chain joins TRBV12-3 or TRBV12-4 and TRBJ2-2; no reliable D call. V was clipped by 3 bases and J by 6 bases, with 8 bases between them. The CDR3 extends over 13 amino acids.

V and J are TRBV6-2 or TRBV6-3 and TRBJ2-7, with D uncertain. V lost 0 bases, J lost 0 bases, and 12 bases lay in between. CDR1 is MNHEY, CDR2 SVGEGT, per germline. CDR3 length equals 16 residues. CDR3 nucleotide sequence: TGTGCCAGCAGTTACTCGACGACTTATCCCTCCTACGAGCAGTACTTC. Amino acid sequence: CASSYSTTYPSYEQYF.

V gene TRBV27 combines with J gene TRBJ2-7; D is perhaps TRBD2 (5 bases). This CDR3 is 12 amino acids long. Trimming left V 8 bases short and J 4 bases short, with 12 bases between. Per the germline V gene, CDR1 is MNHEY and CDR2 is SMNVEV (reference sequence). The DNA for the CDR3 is TGTGCCAGCGGGAGAGGGATTTACGAGCAGTACTTC. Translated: CASGRGIYEQYF.

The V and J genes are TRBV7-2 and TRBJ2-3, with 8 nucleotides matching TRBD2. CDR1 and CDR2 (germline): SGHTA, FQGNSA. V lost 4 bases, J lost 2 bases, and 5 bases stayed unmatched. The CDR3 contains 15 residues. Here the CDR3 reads CASSSERGITDTQYF. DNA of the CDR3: TGTGCCAGCAGCTCGGAGCGGGGGATCACAGATACGCAGTATTTT.

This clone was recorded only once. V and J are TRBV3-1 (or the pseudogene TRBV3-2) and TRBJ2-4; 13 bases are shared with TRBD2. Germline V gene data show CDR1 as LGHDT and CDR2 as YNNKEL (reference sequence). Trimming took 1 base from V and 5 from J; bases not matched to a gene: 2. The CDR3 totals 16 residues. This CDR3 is CASSQGLAGGQNIQYF. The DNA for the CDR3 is TGTGCCAGCAGCCAAGGACTAGCGGGGGGCCAAAACATTCAGTACTTC.

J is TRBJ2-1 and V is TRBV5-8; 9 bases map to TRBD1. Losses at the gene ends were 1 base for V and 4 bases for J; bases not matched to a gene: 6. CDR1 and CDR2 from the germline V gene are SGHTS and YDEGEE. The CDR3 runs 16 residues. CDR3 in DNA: TGTGCCAGCAGCTTGCGACAGGGGGGGACTTACAATGAGCAGTTCTTC. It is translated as CASSLRQGGTYNEQFF.